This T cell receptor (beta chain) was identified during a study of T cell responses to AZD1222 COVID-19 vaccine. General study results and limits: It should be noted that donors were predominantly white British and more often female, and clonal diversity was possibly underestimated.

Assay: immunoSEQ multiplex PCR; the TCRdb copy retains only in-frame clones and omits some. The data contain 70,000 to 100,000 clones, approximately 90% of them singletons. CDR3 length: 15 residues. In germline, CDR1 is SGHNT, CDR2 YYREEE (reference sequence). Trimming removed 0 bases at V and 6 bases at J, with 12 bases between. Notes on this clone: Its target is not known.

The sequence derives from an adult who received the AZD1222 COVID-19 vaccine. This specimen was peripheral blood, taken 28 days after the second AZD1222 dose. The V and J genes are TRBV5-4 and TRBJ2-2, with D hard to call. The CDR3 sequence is CASSLVSVDPGELFF. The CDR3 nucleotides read TGTGCCAGCAGCTTGGTGTCGGTGGATCCCGGGGAGCTGTTTTTT.